A single sample is the source of the 3 T cell receptor beta chains below, sequenced in a study of blood T cell repertoires in COVID-19 (dated by TCRdb to the early 2020s). Receptor libraries were prepared by the immunoSEQ multiplex PCR assay. The immuneACCESS repertoire file appears here via TCRdb, limited to in-frame rearrangements. These files lack a portion of the clones; in checked studies, under half of the deficit traces to unresolved V genes, and the cause of the others is not known. The table for this sample lists some 200,000 clones; more than 75% of them were counted only once. The ten largest clones add up to about 18% of the sample. The sequenced sample consisted of PBMCs or T cells enriched from blood (not recorded which). The source is a woman aged 50 to 65 who had recovered from COVID-19.

The V call is TRBV7-2, the J call TRBJ1-5, with 10 bases lining up with TRBD1. The germline CDR1 and CDR2 sequences are SGHTA and FQGNSA. This CDR3 is built from 15 residues. J lost 5 bases, V lost 4 bases, and 5 bases had no gene match. The CDR3: CASSSGQGGYQPQHF. CDR3 sequence (DNA): TGTGCCAGCAGCTCCGGACAGGGGGGTTATCAGCCCCAGCATTTT. Variable domain in full (rest from reference TRBV7-2 and TRBJ1-5): GAGVSQSPSNKVTEKGKDVELRCDPISGHTALYWYRQSLGQGLEFLIYFQGNSAPDKSGLPSDRFSAERTGGSVSTLTIQRTQQEDSAVYLCASSSGQGGYQPQHFGDGTRLSIL.

The gene calls are TRBV19 and TRBJ2-7; 8 bases fit TRBD2. V was clipped by 2 bases and J by 7 bases; unmatched bases: 7. The CDR3 runs to 14 residues. The germline V gene has CDR1 LNHDA and CDR2 SQIVND (reference sequence). This chain's CDR3 is CASSITGGPGEQYF. The CDR3 DNA reads TGTGCCAGTAGTATAACGGGAGGGCCGGGTGAGCAGTACTTC.

The chain combines TRBV5-1 with TRBJ1-2; the match to TRBD1 covers 7 bases. CDR1 is SGHRS, CDR2 YFSETQ, per germline. This CDR3 is 14 amino acids long. V lost 4 bases, J lost 0 bases, and 3 bases stayed unmatched. The CDR3 coding sequence is TGCGCCAGCAGCATGACAGGGACTAACTATGGCTACACCTTC. Protein product: CASSMTGTNYGYTF.